This entry lists 12 T cell receptor beta chains sequenced from one sample in a study of T cells in Graves' hyperthyroidism and ophthalmopathy. RNA transcripts served as the template for amplifying TCR beta CDR3 regions. Carried out on the TCR CDR3, a first-round RT-PCR used the HTBI primer set. In TCRdb, the multiplex PCR reads were re-called with MiXCR into one record per CDR3 protein. The top ten hold roughly 49% of the sample, which has some 530,000 distinct CDR3 sequences, approximately 22% seen once. Sequencing was done on a sample of blood. These receptors all stem from a woman aged 65 to 85 with Graves' ophthalmopathy.

The chain is built from TRBV20-1 and TRBJ2-5; 8 nucleotides match TRBD1. The CDR3 covers 13 residues. The ends lost 7 bases at V and 5 bases at J; junction bases unmatched: 9. From germline, CDR1 is DFQATT and CDR2 SNEGSKA (reference sequence). CDR3 loop: CSGSRTGRETQYF. The DNA of the CDR3 is TGCAGTGGATCCAGGACAGGGCGGGAGACCCAGTACTTC.

In DNA form, the CDR3 reads TGCAGTGCCATAAAGGGGGAAATCGAGCAGTACTTC. Amino acids: CSAIKGEIEQYF. The chain links TRBV20-1 to TRBJ2-7; maybe TRBD1 (6 bases). V lost 6 bases and J lost 6, with 15 bases in between. CDR3 size: 12 residues. Germline V CDR1 and CDR2: DFQATT, SNEGSKA (reference sequence).

The genes are TRBV11-2 and TRBJ1-3, with D hard to call. CDR1 and CDR2 from the germline V gene are SGHAT and FQNNGV. The CDR3 is 13 amino acids. V was pared by 6 bases and J by 4 bases, with 10 bases between. In nucleotides, the CDR3 is TGTGCCAGCAGTATCGATCAGGGAAACACCATATATTTT. Amino acids: CASSIDQGNTIYF.

The chain couples TRBV20-1 to TRBJ1-6; 7 bases align to TRBD1. The CDR3 runs 14 residues. CDR1 and CDR2 from the germline V gene are DFQATT and SNEGSKA (reference sequence). Trimming took 4 bases from V and 6 from J; bases not matched to a gene: 6. This chain's CDR3 is CSATKGQINSPLHF. DNA of the CDR3: TGCAGTGCTACCAAGGGACAGATTAATTCACCCCTCCACTTT.

This clonotype was detected many times. V usage is TRBV28 and J usage is TRBJ1-5; D is unresolved. The V and J ends lost 2 bases and 3 bases respectively, with 11 bases between them. Germline CDR1 is MDHEN and CDR2 is SYDVKM. This CDR3 has 15 amino acids. The CDR3 nucleotides are TGTGCCAGCAGTTTAACCCCCAGCCCCAATCAGCCCCAGCATTTT. Its translation: CASSLTPSPNQPQHF.

This clonotype was counted ten times or more. The V and J genes are TRBV30 and TRBJ2-1, with unresolved D. Germline-derived CDR1 and CDR2 are GTSNPN and SVGIG (reference sequence). The V gene lost 2 bases and the J gene lost 9 bases, with 8 bases spanning the gap. The CDR3 has 11 residues. The CDR3 DNA sequence: TGTGCCTGGAGTAACCAGATTGAGCAGTTCTTC. It translates to CAWSNQIEQFF.

Turning to this clonotype: This could be a read error, since a much larger clone is one nucleotide away. It is likely a read error, because the conserved phenylalanine at the end of the CDR3 is missing. The chain carries TRBV29-1 and TRBJ1-1; the D is unclear. With 5 bases removed from V and 5 bases from J, the gap between germline ends came to 15 bases. Germline CDR1 SQVTM, CDR2 ANQGSEA. The CDR3 has 13 amino acids. The CDR3 loop is CSVRRRGVTEAFL. Written as DNA, the CDR3 is TGCAGCGTTAGGCGTCGTGGGGTGACTGAAGCTTTCCTT.

In the case of this clonotype: This may stem from a read error, because a much larger clone lies one nucleotide away. The CDR3 DNA is TGTGCCAGCAGTCACCGCAGGGAAGGGACCCAGTACTTC. Protein sequence: CASSHRREGTQYF. The chain combines TRBV28 with TRBJ2-5; D may be TRBD1 (5 bases). Trimming removed 5 bases at V and 7 bases at J, with 14 bases between. CDR3 size: 13 residues. Germline V gene data show CDR1 as MDHEN and CDR2 as SYDVKM.

In this sample, this clonotype turned up a few times. The V and J genes are TRBV20-1 and TRBJ2-1; the D gene is possibly TRBD2 (5 bases). Trimming took off 2 bases at V and 7 bases at J, with 21 bases between the two ends. Germline V gene data show CDR1 as DFQATT and CDR2 as SNEGSKA (reference sequence). The CDR3 spans 16 residues. The chain's CDR3 is CSARHHRGLRSNEQFF. As DNA, the CDR3 is TGCAGTGCTAGACATCACCGAGGGCTTCGATCGAATGAGCAGTTCTTC.

The genes are TRBV19 and TRBJ1-6; weak D call: TRBD1 (6 bases). CDR1 is LNHDA and CDR2 is SQIVND in the germline V gene (reference sequence). The V end lost 5 bases, the J end lost 3 bases, and 8 bases lay between the germline ends. The length of the CDR3 is 14 residues. The DNA of the CDR3 is TGTGCCAGTAGTCCGGGACACTATAATTCACCCCTCCACTTT. Amino acid sequence: CASSPGHYNSPLHF.

This clonotype was detected ten times or more. The rearrangement links TRBV6-5 to TRBJ2-5, with 10 bases matching TRBD1. The CDR3 loop spans 17 amino acids. V lost 0 bases to trimming and J lost 5 bases; unmatched junction nucleotides: 9. CDR1 is MNHEY, CDR2 SVGAGI, per germline. The CDR3 DNA sequence: TGTGCCAGCAGTTACTCCCCGCCGGGACAGGGGAGGGAGACCCAGTACTTC. Its protein is CASSYSPPGQGRETQYF.

V gene TRBV19 combines with J gene TRBJ2-1; 9 bases are shared with TRBD2. The V gene's germline CDR1 is LNHDA and CDR2 SQIVND (reference sequence). The V segment lost 3 bases and the J segment 0 bases; nucleotides outside the gene matches: 9. The CDR3 length is 18 residues. CDR3 residues: CASSMSPTSGSSYNEQFF. CDR3 DNA sequence: TGTGCCAGTAGTATGAGCCCGACTAGCGGAAGCTCCTACAATGAGCAGTTCTTC.